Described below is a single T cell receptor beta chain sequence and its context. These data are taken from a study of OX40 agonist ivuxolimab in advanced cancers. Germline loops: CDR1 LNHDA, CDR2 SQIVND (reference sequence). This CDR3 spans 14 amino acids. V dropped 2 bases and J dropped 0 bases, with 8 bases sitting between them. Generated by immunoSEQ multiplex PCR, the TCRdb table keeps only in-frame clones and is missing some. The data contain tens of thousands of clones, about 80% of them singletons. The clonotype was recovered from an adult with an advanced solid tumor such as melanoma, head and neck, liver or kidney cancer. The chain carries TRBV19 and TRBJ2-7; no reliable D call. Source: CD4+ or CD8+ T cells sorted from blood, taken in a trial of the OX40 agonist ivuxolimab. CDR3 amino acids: CASSITTPSYEQYF. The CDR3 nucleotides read TGTGCCAGTAGTATAACAACGCCCTCCTACGAGCAGTACTTC.